Described below is a single TCR beta chain sequence and its context. Its specificity is not known. Germline lookup yields CDR1 MDHEN and CDR2 SYDVKM. With 6 bases clipped from V and 1 base from J, the junction kept 11 bases outside the gene matches. The CDR3 runs to 17 residues. The source of the sample is a study of identical twins. Overall study findings and caveats: Insertions were fewer in abundant cord blood beta clonotypes, whereas memory repertoires showed none of this pattern. Some out-of-frame alpha sequences were shared by twins, and these showed excess low generation probability.

MiXCR, applied by TCRdb to the 5' RACE reads, yields one record per CDR3 protein. The sample includes about 480,000 distinct CDR3 sequences, approximately 15% of them seen just once. The same data also contributed to another study, on yellow fever vaccine responses in identical twins.

Sample: CD4+ T cells sorted from blood. The chain joins TRBV28 to TRBJ2-2, with 7 positions matching TRBD2. The clonotype comes from a woman aged 18-29 years in good health. The DNA for the CDR3 is TGTGCCAGCAGCCCATTAGCTGGCGGGGGGAACACCGGGGAGCTGTTTTTT. Translation: CASSPLAGGGNTGELFF.